One sample yielded the 7 T cell receptor beta chains listed below, sequenced in a study of shared clonotypes between healthy human individuals (dated by TCRdb to 2020 to 2021). The library came from the immunoSEQ multiplex PCR assay. The table comes from immuneACCESS by way of TCRdb, which keeps in-frame sequences with V and J called. Part of the clones is missing from these tables; in studies checked, under half for an unresolved V gene and the rest for unknown reasons. The sample data list around 2,000,000 clones, and over 85% of these were observed just once. Clones ranked in the top ten supply about 0.13% of the sample. Sequences were obtained from naive CD4+ T cells sorted from blood. The label giving this sample's cell subset or site can be read as: CD45RA+ positively selected. These receptors all stem from a young man in good health.

This clone was seen a single time. The same CDR3 is also encoded by other DNA sequences in this sample. V gene TRBV28 combines with J gene TRBJ1-5; D unresolved. Per the germline V gene, CDR1 is MDHEN and CDR2 is SYDVKM. With 3 bases removed from V and 3 bases from J, the gap between germline ends came to 3 bases. This CDR3 has 12 residues. CDR3 in amino acids: CASSLTNQPQHF. Written as DNA, the CDR3 is TGTGCCAGCAGTTTGACCAATCAGCCCCAGCATTTT.

V gene TRBV6-4 combines with J gene TRBJ2-7; a possible D gene is TRBD1 (5 bases). With 4 bases removed from V and 5 bases from J, the gap between germline ends came to 18 bases. This CDR3 is built from 15 residues. The V gene's germline CDR1 is MRHNA and CDR2 SNTAGT. The CDR3: CASSAPVGPHHEQYF. For the CDR3, the DNA is TGTGCCAGCAGTGCCCCCGTGGGGCCTCACCACGAGCAGTACTTC.

The chain couples TRBV11-1 to TRBJ1-1; the D is unclear. CDR1 is SGHAT and CDR2 is FQDESV in the germline V gene (reference sequence). CDR3 length: 15 amino acids. Trimming took 5 bases from V and 2 from J, leaving 15 bases between them. The CDR3 DNA sequence: TGTGCCAGCAGCATCGATTCCTTATTTAACACTGAAGCTTTCTTT. Residues: CASSIDSLFNTEAFF. Looking up the rest from reference TRBV11-1 and TRBJ1-1 gives the full variable domain: EAEVAQSPRYKITEKSQAVAFWCDPISGHATLYWYRQILGQGPELLVQFQDESVVDDSQLPKDRFSAERLKGVDSTLKIQPAELGDSAMYLCASSIDSLFNTEAFFGQGTRLTVV.

This chain links TRBV6-1 with TRBJ2-7; 8 nucleotides line up with TRBD1. CDR3 length: 16 residues. V shed 2 bases, J shed 2 bases, and the junction held 8 bases outside the gene matches. Germline lookup yields CDR1 MNHNS and CDR2 SASEGT. This chain's CDR3 is CASSERTGKDTYEQYF. CDR3 DNA sequence: TGTGCCAGCAGTGAAAGGACAGGGAAGGATACCTACGAGCAGTACTTC.

The V call is TRBV4-2, the J call TRBJ1-5, with D possibly matching TRBD1 (5 bases). CDR1 and CDR2 (germline): LGHNA, YNFKEQ. V was clipped by 0 bases and J by 3 bases, with 12 bases between them. The CDR3 loop spans 16 amino acids. CDR3 sequence (DNA): TGTGCCAGCAGCCAAGATCCTGGGGCGGACAATCAGCCCCAGCATTTT. Its protein product is CASSQDPGADNQPQHF.

The chain carries TRBV7-9 and TRBJ1-1, with D maybe TRBD1 (5 bases). The length of the CDR3 is 15 residues. The V gene lost 4 bases and the J gene lost 3 bases, with 15 bases spanning the gap. Germline-derived CDR1 and CDR2 are SEHNR and FQNEAQ (reference sequence). In DNA form, the CDR3 reads TGTGCCAGCAGCTCGGAGGGACCGCTTTACACTGAAGCTTTCTTT. Protein sequence: CASSSEGPLYTEAFF.

The CDR3 nucleotides read TGTGCCATCAGTGCCCTGGCTAGCGGGGGGGCCTCCTACAATGAGCAGTTCTTC. Translation gives CAISALASGGASYNEQFF. The genes are TRBV10-3 and TRBJ2-1; 12 bases are shared with TRBD2. The CDR3 runs 18 residues. V was clipped by 4 bases and J by 0 bases; unmatched bases: 7. Germline values: CDR1 ENHRY, CDR2 SYGVKD.